What follows are 5 T cell receptor beta chains derived from one specimen sequenced in a study of cytotoxic CD8 clonotypes in ibrutinib-treated CLL. Method: immunoSEQ multiplex PCR; TCRdb's copy keeps in-frame clones and lacks some. This repertoire shows around 250,000 clones, 70% found once; its top ten account for 15%. Source: PBMCs, taken after 24 months of ibrutinib treatment. These receptors all come from a human donor with chronic lymphocytic leukemia.

The chain links TRBV11-2 to TRBJ2-1; TRBD2 might be the D (5 bases). From germline, CDR1 is SGHAT and CDR2 FQNNGV. V lost 2 bases and J lost 6, with 11 bases in between. This CDR3 region has 14 residues. The CDR3 DNA reads TGTGCCAGCAGCTTACTGGCGGGTACCAATGAGCAGTTCTTC. It codes for CASSLLAGTNEQFF.

This clone was counted only a few times. V usage is TRBV7-9 and J usage is TRBJ1-5; D is unresolved. V lost 6 bases, J lost 0 bases, and 6 bases lay in between. The CDR3 totals 13 residues. The germline V gene encodes CDR1 SEHNR and CDR2 FQNEAQ (reference sequence). The CDR3, as DNA: TGTGCCAGCAGGAAGGATAGCAATCAGCCCCAGCATTTT. Its translation: CASRKDSNQPQHF.

There are a few counts of this clone. The rearrangement links TRBV25-1 to TRBJ2-6; D uncertain. Germline CDR1 is MGHDK and CDR2 is SYGVNS. Trimming pared 4 bases from V and 0 bases from J, leaving 10 bases between. This CDR3 is 16 amino acids long. The CDR3 DNA reads TGTGCCAGCAGTGGACGACTTCTCTCTGGGGCCAACGTCCTGACTTTC. This sequence encodes CASSGRLLSGANVLTF.

The chain is built from TRBV7-9 and TRBJ2-3; 7 positions agree with TRBD2. Germline lookup yields CDR1 SEHNR and CDR2 FQNEAQ (reference sequence). Germline trimming cut 1 base from V and 2 bases from J; bases unmatched to any gene: 3. This CDR3 has 15 amino acids. CDR3 sequence (DNA): TGTGCCAGCAGCTTAGGGGAGGGGCCCACAGATACGCAGTATTTT. This sequence encodes CASSLGEGPTDTQYF.

Only one count was recorded for this clone. The chain links TRBV27 to TRBJ2-1; unclear D gene. Trimming took 5 bases from V and 1 from J, leaving 9 bases between them. There are 14 residues in the CDR3. CDR1 and CDR2 (germline): MNHEY, SMNVEV (reference sequence). CDR3 nucleotide sequence: TGTGCCAGCAGTCCACTCGGATCCTACAATGAGCAGTTCTTC. Translated, it gives CASSPLGSYNEQFF.